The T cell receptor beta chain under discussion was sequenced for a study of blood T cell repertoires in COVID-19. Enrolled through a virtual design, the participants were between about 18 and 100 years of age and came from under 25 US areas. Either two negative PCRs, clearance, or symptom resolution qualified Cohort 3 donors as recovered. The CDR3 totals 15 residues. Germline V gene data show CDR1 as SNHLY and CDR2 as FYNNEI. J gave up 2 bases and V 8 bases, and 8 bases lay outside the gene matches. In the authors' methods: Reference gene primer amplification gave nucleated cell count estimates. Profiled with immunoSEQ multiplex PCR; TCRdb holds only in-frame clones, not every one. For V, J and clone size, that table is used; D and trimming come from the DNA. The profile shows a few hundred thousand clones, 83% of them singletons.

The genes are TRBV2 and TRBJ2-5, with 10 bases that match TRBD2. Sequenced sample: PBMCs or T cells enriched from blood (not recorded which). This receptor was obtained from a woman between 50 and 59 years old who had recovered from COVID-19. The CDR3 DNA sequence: TGTGCCAGCTCTCATCGGACTAGCGGACAAGAGACCCAGTACTTC. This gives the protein CASSHRTSGQETQYF.